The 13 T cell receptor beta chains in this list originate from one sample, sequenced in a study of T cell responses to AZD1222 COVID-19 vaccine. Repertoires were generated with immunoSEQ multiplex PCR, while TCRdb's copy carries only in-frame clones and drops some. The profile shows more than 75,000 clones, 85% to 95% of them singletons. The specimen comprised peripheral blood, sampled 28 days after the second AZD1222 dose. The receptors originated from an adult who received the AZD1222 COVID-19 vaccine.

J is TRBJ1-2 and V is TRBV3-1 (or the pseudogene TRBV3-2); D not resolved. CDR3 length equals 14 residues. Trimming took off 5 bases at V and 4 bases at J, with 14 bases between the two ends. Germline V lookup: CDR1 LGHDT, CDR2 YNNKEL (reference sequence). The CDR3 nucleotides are TGTGCCAGCAGCGTCGGGAGCCGTGGCTATGGCTACACCTTC. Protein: CASSVGSRGYGYTF.

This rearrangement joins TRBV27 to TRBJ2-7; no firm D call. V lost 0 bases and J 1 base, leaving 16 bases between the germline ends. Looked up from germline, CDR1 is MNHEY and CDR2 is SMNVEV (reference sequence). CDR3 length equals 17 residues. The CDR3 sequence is CASSLSRSPISSYEQYF. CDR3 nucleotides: TGTGCCAGCAGTTTATCGAGATCGCCGATATCGTCCTACGAGCAGTACTTC.

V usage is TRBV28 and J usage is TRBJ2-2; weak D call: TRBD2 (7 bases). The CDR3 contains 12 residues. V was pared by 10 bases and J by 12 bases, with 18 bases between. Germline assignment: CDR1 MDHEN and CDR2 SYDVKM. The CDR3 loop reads CAIQVGGAKLFF. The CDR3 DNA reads TGTGCCATCCAGGTGGGGGGGGCCAAGCTGTTTTTT.

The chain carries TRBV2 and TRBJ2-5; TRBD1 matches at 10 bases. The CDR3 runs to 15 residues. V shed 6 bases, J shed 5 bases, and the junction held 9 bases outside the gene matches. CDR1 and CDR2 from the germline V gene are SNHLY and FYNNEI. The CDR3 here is CASRIRQGARETQYF. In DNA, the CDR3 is TGTGCCAGCAGGATACGACAGGGGGCGAGGGAGACCCAGTACTTC.

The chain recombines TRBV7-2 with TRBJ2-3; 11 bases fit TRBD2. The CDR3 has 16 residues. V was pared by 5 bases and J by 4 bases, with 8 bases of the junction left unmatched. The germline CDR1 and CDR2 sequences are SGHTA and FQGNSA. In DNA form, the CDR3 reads TGTGCCAGCAGCCCCCAACTAGCGGGAGTCCCAGATACGCAGTATTTT. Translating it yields CASSPQLAGVPDTQYF.

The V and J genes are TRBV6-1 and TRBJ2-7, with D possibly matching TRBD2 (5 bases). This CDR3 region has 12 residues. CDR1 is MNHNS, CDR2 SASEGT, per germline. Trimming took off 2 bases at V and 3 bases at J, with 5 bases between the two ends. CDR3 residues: CASSESGYEQYF. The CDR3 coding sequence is TGTGCCAGCAGTGAAAGCGGCTACGAGCAGTACTTC.

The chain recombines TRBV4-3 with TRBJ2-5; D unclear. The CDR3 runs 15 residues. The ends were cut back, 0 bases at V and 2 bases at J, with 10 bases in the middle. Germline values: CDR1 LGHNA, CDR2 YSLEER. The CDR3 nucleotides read TGCGCCAGCAGCCAAGATGTGCACCGACAAGAGACCCAGTACTTC. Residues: CASSQDVHRQETQYF.

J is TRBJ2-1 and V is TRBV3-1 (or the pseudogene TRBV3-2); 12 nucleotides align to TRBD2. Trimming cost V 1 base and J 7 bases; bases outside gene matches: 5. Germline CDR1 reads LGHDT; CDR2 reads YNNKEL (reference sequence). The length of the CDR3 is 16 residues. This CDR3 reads CASSQGPTSGRNEQFF. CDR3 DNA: TGTGCCAGCAGCCAAGGTCCGACTAGCGGGAGAAATGAGCAGTTCTTC.

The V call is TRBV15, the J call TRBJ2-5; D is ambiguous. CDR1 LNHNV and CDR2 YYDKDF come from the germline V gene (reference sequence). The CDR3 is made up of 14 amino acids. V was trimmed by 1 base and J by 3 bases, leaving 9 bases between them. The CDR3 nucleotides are TGTGCCACCAGCAGAGGAAGGAACGAAGAGACCCAGTACTTC. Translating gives CATSRGRNEETQYF.

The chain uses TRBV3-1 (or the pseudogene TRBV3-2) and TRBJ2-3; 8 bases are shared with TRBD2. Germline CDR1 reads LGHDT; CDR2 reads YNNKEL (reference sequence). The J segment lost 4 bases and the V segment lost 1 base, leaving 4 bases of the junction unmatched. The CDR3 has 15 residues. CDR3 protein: CASSQGAGGPDTQYF. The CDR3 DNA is TGTGCCAGCAGCCAAGGGGCGGGAGGTCCAGATACGCAGTATTTT.

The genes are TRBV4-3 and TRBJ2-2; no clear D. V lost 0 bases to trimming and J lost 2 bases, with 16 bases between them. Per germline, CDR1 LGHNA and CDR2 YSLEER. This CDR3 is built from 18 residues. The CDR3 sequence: CASSQEWLGSSNTGELFF. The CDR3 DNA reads TGCGCCAGCAGCCAAGAGTGGTTGGGGTCCTCAAACACCGGGGAGCTGTTTTTT.

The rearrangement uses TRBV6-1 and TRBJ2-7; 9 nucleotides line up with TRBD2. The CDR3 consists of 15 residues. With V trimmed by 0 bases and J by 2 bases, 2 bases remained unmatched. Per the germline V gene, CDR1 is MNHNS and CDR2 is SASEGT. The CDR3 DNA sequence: TGTGCCAGCAGTGAAGCACTAGCGGGCACCTACGAGCAGTACTTC. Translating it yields CASSEALAGTYEQYF.

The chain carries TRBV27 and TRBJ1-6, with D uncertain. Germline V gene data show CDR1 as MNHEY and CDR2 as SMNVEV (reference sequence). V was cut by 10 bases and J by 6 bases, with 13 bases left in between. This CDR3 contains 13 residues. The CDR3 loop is CATLPGSNSPLHF. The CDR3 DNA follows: TGTGCCACCCTTCCCGGCAGTAATTCACCCCTCCACTTT.